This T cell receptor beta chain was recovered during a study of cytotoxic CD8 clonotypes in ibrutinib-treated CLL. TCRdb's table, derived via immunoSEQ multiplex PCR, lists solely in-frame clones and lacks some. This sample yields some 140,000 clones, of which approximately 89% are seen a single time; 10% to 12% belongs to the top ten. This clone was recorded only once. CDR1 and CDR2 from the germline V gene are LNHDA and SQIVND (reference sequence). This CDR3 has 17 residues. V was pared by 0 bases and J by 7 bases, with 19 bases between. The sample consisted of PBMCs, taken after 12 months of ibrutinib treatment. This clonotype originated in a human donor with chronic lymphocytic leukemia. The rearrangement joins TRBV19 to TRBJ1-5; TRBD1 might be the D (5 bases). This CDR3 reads CASSIDQKGLLGQPQHF. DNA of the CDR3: TGTGCCAGTAGTATAGATCAGAAGGGACTGTTGGGACAGCCCCAGCATTTT.